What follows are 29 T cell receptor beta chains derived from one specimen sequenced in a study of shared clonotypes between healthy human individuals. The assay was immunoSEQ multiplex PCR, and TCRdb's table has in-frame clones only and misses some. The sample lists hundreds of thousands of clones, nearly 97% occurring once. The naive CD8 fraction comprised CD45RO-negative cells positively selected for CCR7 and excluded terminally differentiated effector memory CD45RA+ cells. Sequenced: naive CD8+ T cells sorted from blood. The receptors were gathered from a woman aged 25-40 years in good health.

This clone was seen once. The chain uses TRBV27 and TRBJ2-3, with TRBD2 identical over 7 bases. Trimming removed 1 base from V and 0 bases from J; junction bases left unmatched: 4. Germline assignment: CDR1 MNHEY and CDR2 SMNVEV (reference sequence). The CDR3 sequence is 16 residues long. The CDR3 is CASSLWAGVSTDTQYF. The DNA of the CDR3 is TGTGCCAGCAGTTTATGGGCGGGAGTTAGCACAGATACGCAGTATTTT.

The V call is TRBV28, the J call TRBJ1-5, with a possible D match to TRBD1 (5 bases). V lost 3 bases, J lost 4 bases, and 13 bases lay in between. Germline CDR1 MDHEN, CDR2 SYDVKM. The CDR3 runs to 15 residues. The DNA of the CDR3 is TGTGCCAGCAGTTTGGAGGGGTCTTATAATCAGCCCCAGCATTTT. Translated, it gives CASSLEGSYNQPQHF. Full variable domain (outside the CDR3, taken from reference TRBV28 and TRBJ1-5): DVKVTQSSRYLVKRTGEKVFLECVQDMDHENMFWYRQDPGLGLRLIYFSYDVKMKEKGDIPEGYSVSREKKERFSLILESASTNQTSMYLCASSLEGSYNQPQHFGDGTRLSIL.

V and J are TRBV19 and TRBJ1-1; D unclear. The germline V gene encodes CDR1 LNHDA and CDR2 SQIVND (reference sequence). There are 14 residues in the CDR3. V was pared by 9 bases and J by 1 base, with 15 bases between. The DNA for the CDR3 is TGTGCCAGCAAAACCTGGGCGGGGAACACTGAAGCTTTCTTT. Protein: CASKTWAGNTEAFF.

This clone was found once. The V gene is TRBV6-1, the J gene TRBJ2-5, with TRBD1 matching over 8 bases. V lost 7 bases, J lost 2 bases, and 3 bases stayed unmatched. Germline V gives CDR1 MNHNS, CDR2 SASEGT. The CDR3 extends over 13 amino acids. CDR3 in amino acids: CASMDRAQETQYF. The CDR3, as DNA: TGTGCCAGCATGGACAGGGCACAAGAGACCCAGTACTTC.

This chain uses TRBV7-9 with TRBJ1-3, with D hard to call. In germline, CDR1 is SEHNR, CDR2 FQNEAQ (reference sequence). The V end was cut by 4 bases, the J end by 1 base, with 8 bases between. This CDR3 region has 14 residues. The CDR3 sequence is CASSSQRSGNTIYF. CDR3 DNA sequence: TGTGCCAGCAGCTCCCAGCGGTCTGGAAACACCATATATTTT.

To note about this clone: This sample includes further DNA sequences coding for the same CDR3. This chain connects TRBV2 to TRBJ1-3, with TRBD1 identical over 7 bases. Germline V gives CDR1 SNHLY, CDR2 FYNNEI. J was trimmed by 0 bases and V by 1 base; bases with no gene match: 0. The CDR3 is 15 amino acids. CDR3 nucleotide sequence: TGTGCCAGCAGTGAAGGGACAGGCTCTGGAAACACCATATATTTT. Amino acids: CASSEGTGSGNTIYF. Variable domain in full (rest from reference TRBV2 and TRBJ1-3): EPEVTQTPSHQVTQMGQEVILRCVPISNHLYFYWYRQILGQKVEFLVSFYNNEISEKSEIFDDQFSVERPDGSNFTLKIRSTKLEDSAMYFCASSEGTGSGNTIYFGEGSWLTVV.

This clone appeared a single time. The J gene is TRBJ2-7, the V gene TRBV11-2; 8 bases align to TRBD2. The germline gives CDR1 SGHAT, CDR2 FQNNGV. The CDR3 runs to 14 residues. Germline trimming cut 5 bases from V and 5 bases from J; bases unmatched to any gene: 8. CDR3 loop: CASSPPGRGDEQYF. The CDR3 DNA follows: TGTGCCAGCAGCCCTCCCGGGAGGGGGGACGAGCAGTACTTC.

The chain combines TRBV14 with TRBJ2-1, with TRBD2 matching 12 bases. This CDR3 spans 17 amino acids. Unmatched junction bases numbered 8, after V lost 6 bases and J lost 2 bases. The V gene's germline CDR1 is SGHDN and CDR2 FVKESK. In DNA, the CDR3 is TGTGCCAGCAGTCAGACTAGCGGGAGATTTGCCTACAATGAGCAGTTCTTC. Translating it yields CASSQTSGRFAYNEQFF.

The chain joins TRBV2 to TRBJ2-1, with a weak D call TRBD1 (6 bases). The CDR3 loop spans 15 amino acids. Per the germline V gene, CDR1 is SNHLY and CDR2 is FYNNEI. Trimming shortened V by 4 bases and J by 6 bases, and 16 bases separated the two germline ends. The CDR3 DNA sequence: TGTGCCAGCAGTGCTTCACAGGGAACGGCCAATGAGCAGTTCTTC. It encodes CASSASQGTANEQFF. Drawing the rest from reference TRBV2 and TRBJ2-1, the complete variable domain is EPEVTQTPSHQVTQMGQEVILRCVPISNHLYFYWYRQILGQKVEFLVSFYNNEISEKSEIFDDQFSVERPDGSNFTLKIRSTKLEDSAMYFCASSASQGTANEQFFGPGTRLTVL.

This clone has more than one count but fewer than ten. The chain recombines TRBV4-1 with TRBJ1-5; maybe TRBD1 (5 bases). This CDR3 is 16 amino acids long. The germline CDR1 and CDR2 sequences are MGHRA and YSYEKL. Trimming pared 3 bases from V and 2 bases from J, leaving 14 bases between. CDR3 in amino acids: CASSQRGQAGNQPQHF. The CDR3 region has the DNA TGCGCCAGCAGCCAGCGTGGACAAGCAGGCAATCAGCCCCAGCATTTT.

CDR3 nucleotides: TGTGCCAGCTCCCTCACCACCGGGACAGACCCTTTCGGGGCCAACGTCCTGACTTTC. It encodes CASSLTTGTDPFGANVLTF. This rearrangement joins TRBV18 to TRBJ2-6, with 7 bases matching TRBD1. J lost 4 bases, V lost 6 bases, and 18 bases had no gene match. This CDR3 spans 19 amino acids. The germline CDR1 and CDR2 sequences are KGHSH and LQKENI.

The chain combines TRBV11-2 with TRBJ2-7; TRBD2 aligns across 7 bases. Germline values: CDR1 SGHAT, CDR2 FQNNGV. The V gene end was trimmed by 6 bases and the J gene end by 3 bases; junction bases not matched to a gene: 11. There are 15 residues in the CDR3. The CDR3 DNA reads TGTGCCAGCAGACCCGCTAGCGGCGGGGTCTACGAGCAGTACTTC. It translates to CASRPASGGVYEQYF.

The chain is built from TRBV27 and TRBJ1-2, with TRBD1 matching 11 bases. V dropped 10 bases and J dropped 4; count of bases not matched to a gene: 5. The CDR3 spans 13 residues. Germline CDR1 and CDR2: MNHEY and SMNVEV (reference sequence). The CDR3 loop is CATGTGGPYGYTF. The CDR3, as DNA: TGTGCCACCGGGACAGGGGGTCCCTATGGCTACACCTTC.

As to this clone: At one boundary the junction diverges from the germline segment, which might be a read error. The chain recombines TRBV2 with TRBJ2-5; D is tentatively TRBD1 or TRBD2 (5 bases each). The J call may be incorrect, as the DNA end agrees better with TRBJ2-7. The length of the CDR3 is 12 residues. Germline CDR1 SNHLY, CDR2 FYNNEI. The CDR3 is CATRGTSNEQYF. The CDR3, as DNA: TGTGCCACACGAGGGACCTCCAACGAGCAGTACTTC.

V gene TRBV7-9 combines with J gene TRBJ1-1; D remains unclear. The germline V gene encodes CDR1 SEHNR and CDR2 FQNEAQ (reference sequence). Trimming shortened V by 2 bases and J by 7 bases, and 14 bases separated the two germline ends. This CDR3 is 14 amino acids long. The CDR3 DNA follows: TGTGCCAGCAGCTTAAAGGTGGAGGGCGGTGAAGCTTTCTTT. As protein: CASSLKVEGGEAFF.

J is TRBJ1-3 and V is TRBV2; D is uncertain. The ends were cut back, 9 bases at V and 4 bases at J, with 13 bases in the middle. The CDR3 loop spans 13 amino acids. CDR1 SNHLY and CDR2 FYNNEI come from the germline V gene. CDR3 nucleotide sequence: TGTGCCAGATCCGAAACAAACGGAAACACCATATATTTT. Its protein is CARSETNGNTIYF.

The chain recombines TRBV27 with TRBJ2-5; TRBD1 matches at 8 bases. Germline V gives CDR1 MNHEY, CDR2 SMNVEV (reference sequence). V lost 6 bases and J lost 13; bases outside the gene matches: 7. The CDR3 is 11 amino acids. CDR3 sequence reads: CASRADRGWYF. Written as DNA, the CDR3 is TGTGCCAGCAGAGCTGACAGGGGCTGGTACTTC.

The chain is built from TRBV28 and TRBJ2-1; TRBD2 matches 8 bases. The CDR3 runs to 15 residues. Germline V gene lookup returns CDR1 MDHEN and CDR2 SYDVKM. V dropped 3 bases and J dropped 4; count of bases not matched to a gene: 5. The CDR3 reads CASSFPREGYNEQFF. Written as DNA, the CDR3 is TGTGCCAGCAGTTTTCCCCGGGAGGGGTACAATGAGCAGTTCTTC. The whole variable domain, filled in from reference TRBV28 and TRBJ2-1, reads DVKVTQSSRYLVKRTGEKVFLECVQDMDHENMFWYRQDPGLGLRLIYFSYDVKMKEKGDIPEGYSVSREKKERFSLILESASTNQTSMYLCASSFPREGYNEQFFGPGTRLTVL.

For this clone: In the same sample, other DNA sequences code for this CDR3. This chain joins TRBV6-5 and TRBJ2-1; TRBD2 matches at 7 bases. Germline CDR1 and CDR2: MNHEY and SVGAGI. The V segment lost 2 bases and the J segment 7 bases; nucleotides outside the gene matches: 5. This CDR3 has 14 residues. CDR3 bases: TGTGCCAGCAGTTACAGCGGACTAGTTAATGAGCAGTTCTTC. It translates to CASSYSGLVNEQFF.

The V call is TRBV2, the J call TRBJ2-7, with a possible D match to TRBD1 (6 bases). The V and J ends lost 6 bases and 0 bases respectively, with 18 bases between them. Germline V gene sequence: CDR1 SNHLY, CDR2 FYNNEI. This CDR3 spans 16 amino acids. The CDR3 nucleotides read TGTGCCAGCAGACTCGGACAGTCAAGGAGCTCCTACGAGCAGTACTTC. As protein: CASRLGQSRSSYEQYF.

DNA for the CDR3: TGTGCCAGCAGCTACCGGGACTCAATTAGCACCATATATTTT. It specifies CASSYRDSISTIYF. The chain links TRBV13 to TRBJ1-3; perhaps TRBD1 as D (5 bases). The CDR3 is 14 amino acids. Per the germline V gene, CDR1 is PRHDT and CDR2 is FYEKMQ (reference sequence). The V end was cut by 4 bases, the J end by 9 bases, with 16 bases between.

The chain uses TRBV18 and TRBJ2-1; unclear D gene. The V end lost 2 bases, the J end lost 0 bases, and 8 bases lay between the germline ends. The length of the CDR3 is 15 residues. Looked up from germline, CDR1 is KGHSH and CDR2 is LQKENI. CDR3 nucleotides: TGTGCCAGCTCACCAGACCGGAGCTCCTACAATGAGCAGTTCTTC. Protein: CASSPDRSSYNEQFF.

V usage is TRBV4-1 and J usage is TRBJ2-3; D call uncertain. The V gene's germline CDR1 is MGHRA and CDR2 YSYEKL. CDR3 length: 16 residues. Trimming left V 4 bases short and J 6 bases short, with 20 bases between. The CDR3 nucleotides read TGCGCCAGCAGCCCCGGTATAGCCGGGCGCATGGATACGCAGTATTTT. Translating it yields CASSPGIAGRMDTQYF.

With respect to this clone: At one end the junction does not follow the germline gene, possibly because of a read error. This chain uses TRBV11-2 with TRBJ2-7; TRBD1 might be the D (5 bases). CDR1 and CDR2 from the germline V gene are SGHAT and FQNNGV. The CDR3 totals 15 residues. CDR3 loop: CASSVDSQTFYEQYF. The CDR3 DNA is TGTGCCAGCAGCGTAGACAGCCAAACCTTCTACGAGCAGTACTTC.

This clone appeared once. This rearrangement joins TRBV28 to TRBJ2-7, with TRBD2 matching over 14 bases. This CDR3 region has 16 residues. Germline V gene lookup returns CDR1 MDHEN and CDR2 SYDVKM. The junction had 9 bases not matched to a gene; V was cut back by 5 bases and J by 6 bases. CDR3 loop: CASSQERTSGRLEQYF. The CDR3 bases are TGTGCCAGCAGTCAGGAACGGACTAGCGGGAGGCTCGAGCAGTACTTC.

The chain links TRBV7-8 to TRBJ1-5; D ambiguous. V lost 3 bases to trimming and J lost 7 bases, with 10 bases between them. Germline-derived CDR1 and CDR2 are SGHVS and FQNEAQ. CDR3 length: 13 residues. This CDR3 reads CASSFSVYQPQHF. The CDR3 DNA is TGTGCCAGCAGCTTTTCGGTTTACCAGCCCCAGCATTTT.

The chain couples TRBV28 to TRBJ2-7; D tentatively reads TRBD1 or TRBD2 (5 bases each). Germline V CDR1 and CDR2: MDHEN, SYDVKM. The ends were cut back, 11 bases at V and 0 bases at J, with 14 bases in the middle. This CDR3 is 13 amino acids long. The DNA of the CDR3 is TGTGCCTCTCGGGACCCCAGCTCCTACGAGCAGTACTTC. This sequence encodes CASRDPSSYEQYF.

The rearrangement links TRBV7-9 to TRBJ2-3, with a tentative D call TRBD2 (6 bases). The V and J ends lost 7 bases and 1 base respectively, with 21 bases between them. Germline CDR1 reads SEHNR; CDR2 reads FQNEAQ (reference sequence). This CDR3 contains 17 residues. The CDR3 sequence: CASIQGGAEEGTDTQYF. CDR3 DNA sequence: TGTGCCAGCATCCAGGGAGGCGCCGAAGAGGGCACAGATACGCAGTATTTT.

The CDR3 spells CASSPRDRALKLFF. Here the CDR3 DNA reads TGTGCCAGCTCACCCCGGGACAGGGCCTTAAAACTGTTTTTT. This chain links TRBV18 with TRBJ1-4; 9 bases are a match to TRBD1. The CDR3 runs to 14 residues. Germline V gives CDR1 KGHSH, CDR2 LQKENI. Trimming took 3 bases from V and 10 from J; bases not matched to a gene: 6.